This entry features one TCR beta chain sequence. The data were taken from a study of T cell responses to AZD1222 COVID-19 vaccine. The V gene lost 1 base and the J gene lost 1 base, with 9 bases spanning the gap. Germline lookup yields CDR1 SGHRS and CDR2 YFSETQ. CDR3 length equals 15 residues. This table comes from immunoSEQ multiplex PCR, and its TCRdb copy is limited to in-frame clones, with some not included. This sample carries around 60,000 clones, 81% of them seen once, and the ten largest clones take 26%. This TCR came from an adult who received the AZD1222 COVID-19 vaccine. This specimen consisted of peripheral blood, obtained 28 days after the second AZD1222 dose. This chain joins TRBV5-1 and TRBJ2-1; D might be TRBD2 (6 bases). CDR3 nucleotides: TGCGCCAGCAGCTTGAACGGGAGATCCTACAATGAGCAGTTCTTC. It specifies CASSLNGRSYNEQFF.